This is a list of T cell receptor beta chains from one sample in a study of cytomegalovirus exposure and HLA in healthy donors. Clones were sequenced by immunoSEQ multiplex PCR, and TCRdb holds only the in-frame ones, with some missing. The table lists 170,000 or so clones, 77% of them singletons. Sequencing was performed on PBMCs. These receptors were collected from a woman aged 25 to 39 in good health and CMV-seropositive. CDR3s include the opening cysteine and the closing phenylalanine or tryptophan. D genes are given only for firm matches. Some rows mark clone size as missing; the rest say once, few, many or name a class of expanded clone.

>.|TRBV9|TRBJ2-7|.
CASSVGVTSSYEQYF
TGTGCCAGCAGCGTAGGCGTAACTAGCTCCTACGAGCAGTACTTC
>.|TRBV7-9|TRBJ2-7|.
CASSLAGEAYEQYF
TGTGCCAGCAGCTTAGCAGGGGAGGCCTACGAGCAGTACTTC
>.|TRBV9|TRBJ2-5|.
CASSRGHPETQYF
TGTGCCAGCAGCCGAGGACACCCCGAGACCCAGTACTTC
>.|TRBV19|TRBJ2-6|.
CALGVPLSSGANVLTF
TGTGCCCTAGGGGTTCCCCTAAGCTCTGGGGCCAACGTCCTGACTTTC
>.|TRBV5-1|TRBJ2-7|.
CASSLVAASEEQYF
TGCGCCAGCAGCTTGGTAGCGGCCTCTGAAGAGCAGTACTTC
>.|TRBV27|TRBJ2-2|TRBD2
CASSLVHPGLAVNTGELFF
TGTGCCAGCAGTTTAGTACACCCGGGACTAGCGGTGAACACCGGGGAGCTGTTTTTT
>.|TRBV6-1|TRBJ1-2|.
CASSLESTSHGYTF
TGTGCCAGCAGTTTAGAGTCAACTAGCCATGGCTACACCTTC
>.|TRBV6-1|TRBJ1-1|TRBD1
CASSDPGQVNTEAFF
TGTGCCAGCAGTGACCCGGGACAGGTGAACACTGAAGCTTTCTTT
>once|TRBV6-5|TRBJ2-3|.
CASSYSGVRTDTQYF
TGTGCCAGCAGTTACTCAGGGGTTCGCACAGATACGCAGTATTTT
>.|TRBV5-3|TRBJ1-1|TRBD1
CARSDVTGGFEGNTEAFF
TGTGCCAGAAGCGATGTGACAGGGGGCTTCGAGGGGAACACTGAAGCTTTCTTT
>.|TRBV11-2|TRBJ2-2|TRBD1
CASSYTRQGVDTGELFF
TGTGCCAGCAGCTACACCCGACAGGGGGTTGACACCGGGGAGCTGTTTTTT
>.|TRBV5-1|TRBJ2-5|TRBD1
CASSEGTADQETQYF
TGCGCCAGCAGCGAGGGGACAGCCGACCAAGAGACCCAGTACTTC